These 28 T cell receptor beta chains were all obtained from the same sample, sequenced in a study of cytomegalovirus exposure and HLA in healthy donors. The PCR made use of 60 Vbeta and 13 Jbeta primers. Generated by immunoSEQ multiplex PCR, the TCRdb table keeps only in-frame clones and is missing some. The data show 180,000 or so clones, around 80% seen once. Sequenced: PBMCs. The receptors shown here come from a woman in her 30s in good health and CMV-seropositive.

The chain uses TRBV7-6 and TRBJ2-7, with TRBD2 as a possible D gene (6 bases). This CDR3 has 12 amino acids. Germline V gene data show CDR1 as SGHVS and CDR2 as FNYEAQ. V dropped 4 bases and J dropped 7 bases, with 11 bases sitting between them. The CDR3 nucleotides are TGTGCCAGCAGCTCCCCTGGAGGGGAGCAGTACTTC. Translating gives CASSSPGGEQYF.

The chain links TRBV2 to TRBJ2-7, with TRBD2 matching 7 bases. The length of the CDR3 is 13 residues. Trimming took 7 bases from V and 3 from J; bases not matched to a gene: 6. CDR1 is SNHLY, CDR2 FYNNEI, per germline. DNA for the CDR3: TGTGCCAGCACCCGGGACTATTACTACGAGCAGTACTTC. It codes for CASTRDYYYEQYF.

The rearrangement joins TRBV29-1 to TRBJ2-5; tentative D call: TRBD2 (6 bases). Germline V gene lookup returns CDR1 SQVTM and CDR2 ANQGSEA. The ends were cut back, 4 bases at V and 1 base at J, with 16 bases in the middle. The CDR3 runs 15 residues. As DNA, the CDR3 is TGCAGCGTTGGTCTAGCGACGAGGTCCCAAGAGACCCAGTACTTC. Translation: CSVGLATRSQETQYF.

The V gene is TRBV6-4, the J gene TRBJ1-6; perhaps TRBD1 as D (6 bases). V dropped 6 bases and J dropped 13 bases, with 19 bases sitting between them. Germline CDR1 MRHNA, CDR2 SNTAGT. This CDR3 has 14 amino acids. CDR3 sequence reads: CASSERDNLSPLHF. The CDR3 DNA reads TGTGCCAGCAGCGAACGGGACAATCTTTCGCCCCTCCACTTT.

There are a few counts of this clone. The chain couples TRBV2 to TRBJ2-5, with D tentatively TRBD2 (5 bases). Germline V gene sequence: CDR1 SNHLY, CDR2 FYNNEI. This CDR3 spans 13 amino acids. With 8 bases removed from V and 5 bases from J, the gap between germline ends came to 15 bases. The CDR3 reads CASHQRREETQYF. The CDR3 nucleotides read TGTGCCAGCCACCAGCGTAGGGAGGAGACCCAGTACTTC.

The chain links TRBV19 to TRBJ2-5, with TRBD2 matching over 16 bases. This CDR3 spans 18 amino acids. CDR1 and CDR2 from the germline V gene are LNHDA and SQIVND (reference sequence). After removal of 6 bases from V and 5 bases from J, the junction contained 12 bases not matched to a gene. This chain's CDR3 is CASSQPGLAGGWGETQYF. CDR3 bases: TGTGCCAGTAGCCAACCGGGACTAGCGGGGGGGTGGGGGGAGACCCAGTACTTC.

The chain employs TRBV20-1 and TRBJ1-4, with D maybe TRBD1 (5 bases). V was shortened by 7 bases and J by 13 bases, with 16 bases between the two germline ends. The CDR3 consists of 11 residues. In germline, CDR1 is DFQATT, CDR2 SNEGSKA (reference sequence). The CDR3 bases are TGCAGTGTTGCACCGGGGGGAGGACTGTTTTTT. Protein: CSVAPGGGLFF.

The chain carries TRBV7-6 and TRBJ2-1, with TRBD1 identical over 8 bases. V lost 6 bases and J lost 0; bases outside the gene matches: 1. Germline CDR1 is SGHVS and CDR2 is FNYEAQ. The CDR3 totals 14 residues. The CDR3 protein is CASSTGGSYNEQFF. DNA of the CDR3: TGTGCCAGCAGTACAGGGGGCTCCTACAATGAGCAGTTCTTC.

This rearrangement joins TRBV2 to TRBJ2-3; possibly TRBD2 for D (7 bases). V was clipped by 4 bases and J by 6 bases, with 14 bases between them. This CDR3 is 14 amino acids long. Looked up from germline, CDR1 is SNHLY and CDR2 is FYNNEI. The CDR3 reads CASSGEGVGDTQYF. DNA for the CDR3: TGTGCCAGCAGTGGGGAGGGGGTTGGGGATACGCAGTATTTT.

CDR3 amino acids: CASSSYGGEQYF. CDR3 DNA: TGTGCCAGCAGCTCCTACGGGGGAGAACAGTACTTC. The rearrangement uses TRBV5-4 and TRBJ2-7, with D possibly matching TRBD2 (6 bases). From germline, CDR1 is SGHNT and CDR2 YYREEE (reference sequence). The CDR3 totals 12 residues. The V and J ends lost 3 bases and 10 bases respectively, with 14 bases between them.

The chain couples TRBV9 to TRBJ1-2, with D possibly TRBD1 on 5 matching bases. This CDR3 comprises 14 residues. The germline gives CDR1 SGDLS, CDR2 YYNGEE. V dropped 3 bases and J dropped 0 bases, with 9 bases sitting between them. This chain's CDR3 is CASSDSRANYGYTF. The CDR3 region has the DNA TGTGCCAGCAGCGATAGCAGGGCTAACTATGGCTACACCTTC. The full variable domain, completed using reference TRBV9 and TRBJ1-2, is DSGVTQTPKHLITATGQRVTLRCSPRSGDLSVYWYQQSLDQGLQFLIQYYNGEERAKGNILERFSAQQFPDLHSELNLSSLELGDSALYFCASSDSRANYGYTFGSGTRLTVV.

The chain combines TRBV28 with TRBJ1-5, with a tentative D call TRBD1 (5 bases). Per germline, CDR1 MDHEN and CDR2 SYDVKM. V lost 3 bases, J lost 2 bases, and 8 bases lay in between. The CDR3 covers 14 residues. CDR3 nucleotide sequence: TGTGCCAGCAGTTTGGGGGGGGGCAATCAGCCCCAGCATTTT. It encodes CASSLGGGNQPQHF.

The rearrangement links TRBV28 to TRBJ2-5, with TRBD2 matching 8 bases. V trimming: 1 base; J trimming: 1 base; junction bases outside the gene matches: 2. CDR3 size: 15 residues. Germline CDR1 reads MDHEN; CDR2 reads SYDVKM. Here the CDR3 DNA reads TGTGCCAGCAGTTTATCGGGGGGGTTCCAAGAGACCCAGTACTTC. It yields the protein CASSLSGGFQETQYF.

There are a few counts of this clone. V and J are TRBV5-1 and TRBJ1-6; D is ambiguous. Germline lookup yields CDR1 SGHRS and CDR2 YFSETQ. V shed 0 bases and J shed 5 bases, with 12 bases lying between them. The CDR3 has 16 residues. The CDR3 nucleotides are TGCGCCAGCAGCTTGGCCGGAACAGAGAATAATTCACCCCTCCACTTT. It codes for CASSLAGTENNSPLHF. The full variable domain, completed using reference TRBV5-1 and TRBJ1-6, is KAGVTQTPRYLIKTRGQQVTLSCSPISGHRSVSWYQQTPGQGLQFLFEYFSETQRNKGNFPGRFSGRQFSNSRSEMNVSTLELGDSALYLCASSLAGTENNSPLHFGNGTRLTVT.

This clone occurred a few times. This chain uses TRBV5-5 with TRBJ1-5, with D possibly matching TRBD1 (6 bases). There are 17 residues in the CDR3. V lost 4 bases to trimming and J lost 1 base, with 18 bases between them. From germline, CDR1 is SGHKS and CDR2 YYEKEE (reference sequence). This CDR3 reads CASSIGGGAESNQPQHF. CDR3 DNA: TGTGCCAGCAGCATTGGCGGGGGGGCTGAGAGCAATCAGCCCCAGCATTTT.

The CDR3 protein is CASSFNREKLFF. CDR3 nucleotide sequence: TGTGCCAGCAGCTTTAATCGTGAAAAACTGTTTTTT. The chain uses TRBV7-3 and TRBJ1-4; the D is unclear. Germline lookup yields CDR1 SGHTA and CDR2 FQGTGA. CDR3 size: 12 residues. Trimming left V 3 bases short and J 7 bases short, with 6 bases between.

The rearrangement links TRBV19 to TRBJ1-6, with 9 bases that match TRBD1. After removal of 4 bases from V and 7 bases from J, the junction contained 5 bases not matched to a gene. Germline V lookup: CDR1 LNHDA, CDR2 SQIVND (reference sequence). CDR3 size: 15 residues. The CDR3 DNA reads as TGTGCCAGTAGTACGGGACAGGGTTGGAATTCACCCCTCCACTTT. Residues: CASSTGQGWNSPLHF.

V is TRBV29-1 and J is TRBJ2-3; no clear D. Germline loops: CDR1 SQVTM, CDR2 ANQGSEA. The CDR3 sequence is 13 residues long. V was trimmed by 3 bases and J by 5 bases, leaving 12 bases between them. CDR3 sequence (DNA): TGCAGCGTTGATTTTCGGTTGAGAGATACGCAGTATTTT. This gives the protein CSVDFRLRDTQYF.

The chain combines TRBV4-1 with TRBJ1-2; D gene ambiguous. Germline assignment: CDR1 MGHRA and CDR2 YSYEKL. The CDR3 loop spans 16 amino acids. V was cut by 1 base and J by 7 bases, with 19 bases left in between. The CDR3 nucleotides read TGCGCCAGCAGCCAAGGAAGAGCTAGGCGGGGTCTTGGCTACACCTTC. Translating gives CASSQGRARRGLGYTF.

V is TRBV19 and J is TRBJ1-2; D gene ambiguous. V lost 5 bases and J lost 4, with 14 bases in between. In germline, CDR1 is LNHDA, CDR2 SQIVND (reference sequence). The CDR3 loop spans 14 amino acids. The CDR3 DNA reads TGTGCCAGTAGTTCCGTGGGCAGGCCCTATGGCTACACCTTC. It specifies CASSSVGRPYGYTF.

The rearrangement links TRBV9 to TRBJ2-3; 7 bases are shared with TRBD2. CDR3 length: 13 amino acids. J gave up 0 bases and V 10 bases, and 5 bases lay outside the gene matches. CDR1 and CDR2 from the germline V gene are SGDLS and YYNGEE. The CDR3 sequence is CAGTGGSTDTQYF. In nucleotides, the CDR3 is TGTGCCGGCACCGGGGGGAGCACAGATACGCAGTATTTT.

The chain employs TRBV4-1 and TRBJ1-6; D unresolved. The germline V and J ends were trimmed by 2 bases and 0 bases, with 8 bases remaining between them. The CDR3 sequence is 16 residues long. CDR1 is MGHRA and CDR2 is YSYEKL in the germline V gene. Written as DNA, the CDR3 is TGCGCCAGCAGCCAATGGGAGGGCTCCTATAATTCACCCCTCCACTTT. Translated, it gives CASSQWEGSYNSPLHF.

This clone was detected only a few times. The chain links TRBV5-1 to TRBJ2-3; a weak D match, TRBD2 (6 bases). V lost 3 bases and J lost 2, with 13 bases in between. The CDR3 loop spans 15 amino acids. Germline V gene sequence: CDR1 SGHRS, CDR2 YFSETQ. For the CDR3, the DNA is TGCGCCAGCAGCTGGGGGGACCACATCACAGATACGCAGTATTTT. It translates to CASSWGDHITDTQYF.

Concerning this clone itself: Since no conserved phenylalanine or tryptophan closes the CDR3, a read error is the likely cause. The chain is built from TRBV5-1 and TRBJ1-6; tentatively, D is TRBD1 (6 bases). The V gene's germline CDR1 is SGHRS and CDR2 YFSETQ. With 4 bases removed from V and 9 bases from J, the gap between germline ends came to 14 bases. The CDR3 is 14 amino acids. CDR3 protein: CASSPGTLLSPLHS. CDR3 coding DNA: TGCGCCAGCAGCCCCGGGACACTTCTTTCACCCCTCCACTCT.

This chain joins TRBV7-2 and TRBJ2-5, with 8 bases matching TRBD1. Germline V lookup: CDR1 SGHTA, CDR2 FQGNSA. The CDR3 has 13 residues. The V and J ends lost 5 bases and 4 bases, in that order; junction bases with no gene match: 3. This CDR3 is CASSGGQGETQYF. The CDR3 DNA follows: TGTGCCAGCAGCGGAGGACAGGGAGAGACCCAGTACTTC.

The chain recombines TRBV27 with TRBJ2-5, with 11 nucleotides matching TRBD2. The assigned J gene may be wrong: the sequence end matches TRBJ2-7 better. The CDR3 is 18 residues long. In germline, CDR1 is MNHEY, CDR2 SMNVEV (reference sequence). The CDR3 spells CASRGLGLAGGWVYEQYF. The CDR3 DNA reads TGTGCCAGCAGAGGCCTGGGTCTAGCGGGGGGCTGGGTCTACGAGCAGTACTTC.

This chain joins TRBV19 and TRBJ2-1; possible D gene TRBD1, 6 bases. The V end lost 5 bases, the J end lost 4 bases, and 18 bases lay between the germline ends. This CDR3 contains 16 residues. Germline V gives CDR1 LNHDA, CDR2 SQIVND (reference sequence). CDR3 region: CASSHRVDGLYNEQFF. The DNA for the CDR3 is TGTGCCAGTAGTCACAGGGTAGACGGGCTTTACAATGAGCAGTTCTTC.

About this clone itself: Different DNA sequences within this sample yield the same CDR3. The V call is TRBV7-9, the J call TRBJ2-2, with 8 bases lining up with TRBD1. Germline V gene sequence: CDR1 SEHNR, CDR2 FQNEAQ (reference sequence). V dropped 0 bases and J dropped 1; count of bases not matched to a gene: 1. This CDR3 is built from 16 residues. The CDR3 reads CASSLAGTGNTGELFF. DNA for the CDR3: TGTGCCAGCAGCTTAGCAGGGACAGGGAACACCGGGGAGCTGTTTTTT.